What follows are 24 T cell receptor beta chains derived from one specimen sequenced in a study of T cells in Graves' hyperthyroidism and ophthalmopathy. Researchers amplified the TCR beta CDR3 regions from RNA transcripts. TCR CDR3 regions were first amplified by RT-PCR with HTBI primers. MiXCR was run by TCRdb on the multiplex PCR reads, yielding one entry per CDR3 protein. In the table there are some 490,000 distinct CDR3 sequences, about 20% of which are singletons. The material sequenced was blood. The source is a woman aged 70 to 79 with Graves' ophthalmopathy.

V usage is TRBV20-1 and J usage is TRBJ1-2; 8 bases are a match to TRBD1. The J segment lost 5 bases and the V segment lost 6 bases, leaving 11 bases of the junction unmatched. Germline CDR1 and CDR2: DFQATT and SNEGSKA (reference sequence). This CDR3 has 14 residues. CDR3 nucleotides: TGCAGTGCCCGAGTTGGCACAGGGGGTTATGGCTACACCTTC. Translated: CSARVGTGGYGYTF.

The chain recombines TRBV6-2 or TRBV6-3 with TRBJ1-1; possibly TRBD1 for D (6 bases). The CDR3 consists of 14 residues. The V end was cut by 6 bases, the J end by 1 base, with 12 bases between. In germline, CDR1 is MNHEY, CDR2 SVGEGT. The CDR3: CASRGGVPNTEAFF. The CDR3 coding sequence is TGTGCCAGCAGAGGGGGGGTCCCGAACACTGAAGCTTTCTTT.

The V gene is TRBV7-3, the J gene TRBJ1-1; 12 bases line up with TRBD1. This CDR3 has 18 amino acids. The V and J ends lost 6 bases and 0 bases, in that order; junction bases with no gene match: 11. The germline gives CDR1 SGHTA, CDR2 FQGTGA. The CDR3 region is CASSWRGDRGQVNTEAFF. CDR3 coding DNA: TGTGCCAGCAGTTGGAGGGGGGACAGGGGGCAAGTGAACACTGAAGCTTTCTTT.

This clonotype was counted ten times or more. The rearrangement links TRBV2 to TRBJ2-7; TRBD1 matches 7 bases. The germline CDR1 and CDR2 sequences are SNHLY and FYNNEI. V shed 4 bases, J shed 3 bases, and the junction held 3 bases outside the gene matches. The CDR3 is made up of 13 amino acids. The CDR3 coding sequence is TGTGCCAGCAGTGCGGCAGGGGGCTACGAGCAGTACTTC. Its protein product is CASSAAGGYEQYF. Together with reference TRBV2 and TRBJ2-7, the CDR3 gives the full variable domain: EPEVTQTPSHQVTQMGQEVILRCVPISNHLYFYWYRQILGQKVEFLVSFYNNEISEKSEIFDDQFSVERPDGSNFTLKIRSTKLEDSAMYFCASSAAGGYEQYFGPGTRLTVT.

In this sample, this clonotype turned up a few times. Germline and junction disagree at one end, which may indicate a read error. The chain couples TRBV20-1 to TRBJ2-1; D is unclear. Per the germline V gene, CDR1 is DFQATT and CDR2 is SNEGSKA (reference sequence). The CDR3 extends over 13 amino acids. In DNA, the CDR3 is TGCAGTGCTAGATTAGGAAACTACGATGAGCAGTTCTTC. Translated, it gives CSARLGNYDEQFF.

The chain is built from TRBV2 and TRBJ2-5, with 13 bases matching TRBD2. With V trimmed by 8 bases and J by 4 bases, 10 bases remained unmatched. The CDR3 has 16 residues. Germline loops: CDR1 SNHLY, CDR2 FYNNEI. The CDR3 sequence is CASWGTSGKKPETQYF. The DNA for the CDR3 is TGTGCCAGCTGGGGGACTAGCGGGAAAAAGCCAGAGACCCAGTACTTC.

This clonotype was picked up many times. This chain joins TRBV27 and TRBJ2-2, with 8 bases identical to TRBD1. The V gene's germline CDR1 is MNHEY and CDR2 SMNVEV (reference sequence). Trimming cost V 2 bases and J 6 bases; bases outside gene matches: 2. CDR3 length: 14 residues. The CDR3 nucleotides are TGTGCCAGCAGTTTAAGGGACAGGCCCGGGGAGCTGTTTTTT. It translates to CASSLRDRPGELFF.

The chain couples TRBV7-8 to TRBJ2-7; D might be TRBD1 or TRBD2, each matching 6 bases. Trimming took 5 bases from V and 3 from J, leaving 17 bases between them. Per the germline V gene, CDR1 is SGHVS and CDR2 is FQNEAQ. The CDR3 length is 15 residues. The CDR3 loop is CASSPLGGTNYEQYF. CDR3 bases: TGTGCCAGCAGCCCTCTTGGGGGGACAAACTACGAGCAGTACTTC.

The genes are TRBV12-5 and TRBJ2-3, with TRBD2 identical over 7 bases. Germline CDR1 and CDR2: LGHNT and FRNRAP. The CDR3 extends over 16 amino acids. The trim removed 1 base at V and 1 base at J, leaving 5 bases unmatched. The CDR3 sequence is CASGLGATSGTDTQYF. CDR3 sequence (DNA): TGTGCTAGTGGTTTGGGTGCTACTAGCGGCACAGATACGCAGTATTTT.

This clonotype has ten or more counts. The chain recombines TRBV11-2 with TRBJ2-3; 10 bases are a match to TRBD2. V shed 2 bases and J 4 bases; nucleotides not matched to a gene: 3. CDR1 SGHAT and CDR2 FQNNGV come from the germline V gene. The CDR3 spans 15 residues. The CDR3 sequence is CASSLSGRASDTQYF. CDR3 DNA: TGTGCCAGCAGCTTAAGCGGGAGGGCCTCAGATACGCAGTATTTT.

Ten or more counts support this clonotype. CDR3 in DNA: TGTGCCAGCAGTCCTAGCGGGACCTTCACAGATACGCAGTATTTT. Translated: CASSPSGTFTDTQYF. The V and J genes are TRBV7-3 and TRBJ2-3; 9 nucleotides align to TRBD2. V trimming: 6 bases; J trimming: 2 bases; junction bases outside the gene matches: 6. The CDR3 spans 15 residues. From germline, CDR1 is SGHTA and CDR2 FQGTGA.

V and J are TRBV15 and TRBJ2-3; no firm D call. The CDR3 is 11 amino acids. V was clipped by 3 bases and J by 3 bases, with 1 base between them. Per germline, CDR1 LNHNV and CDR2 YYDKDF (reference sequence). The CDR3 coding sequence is TGTGCCACCAGCAGTACAGATACGCAGTATTTT. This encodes CATSSTDTQYF.

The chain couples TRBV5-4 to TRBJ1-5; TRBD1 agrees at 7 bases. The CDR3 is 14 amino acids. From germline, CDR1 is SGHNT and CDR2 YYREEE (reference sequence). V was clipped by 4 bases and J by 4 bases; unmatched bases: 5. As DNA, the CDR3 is TGTGCCAGCAGCCAACAGGGGATTAATCAGCCCCAGCATTTT. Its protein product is CASSQQGINQPQHF.

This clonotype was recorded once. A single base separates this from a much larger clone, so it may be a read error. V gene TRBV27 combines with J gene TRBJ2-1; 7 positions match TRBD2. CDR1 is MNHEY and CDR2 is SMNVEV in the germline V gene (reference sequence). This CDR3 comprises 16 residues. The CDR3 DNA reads TGTGCCAGCAGCACTTCTAGCGGAAGCTCCTACAGTGAGCAGTTCTTC. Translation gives CASSTSSGSSYSEQFF.

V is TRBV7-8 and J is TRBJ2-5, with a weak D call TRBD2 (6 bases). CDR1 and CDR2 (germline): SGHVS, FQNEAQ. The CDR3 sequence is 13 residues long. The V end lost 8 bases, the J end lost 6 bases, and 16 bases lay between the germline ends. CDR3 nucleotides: TGTGCCAGCTCCCCCGCACGGGAGAAGACCCAGTACTTC. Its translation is CASSPAREKTQYF.

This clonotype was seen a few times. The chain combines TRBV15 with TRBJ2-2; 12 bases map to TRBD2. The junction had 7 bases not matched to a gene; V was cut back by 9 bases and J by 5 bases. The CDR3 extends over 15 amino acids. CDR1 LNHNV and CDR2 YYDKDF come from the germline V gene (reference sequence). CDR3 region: CATGLAGRRTGELFF. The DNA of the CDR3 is TGTGCCACAGGACTAGCGGGGCGAAGGACCGGGGAGCTGTTTTTT.

The CDR3 nucleotides are TGTGCCAGCACTTCGCTGGGGGCTAATGAAAAACTGTTTTTT. Residues: CASTSLGANEKLFF. The chain joins TRBV6-5 to TRBJ1-4, with a tentative D call TRBD1 (5 bases). V was clipped by 7 bases and J by 3 bases, with 12 bases between them. Germline CDR1 MNHEY, CDR2 SVGAGI. The CDR3 sequence is 14 residues long.

The DNA for the CDR3 is TGCGCCAGCAGCCAATATCGGGGGGGCAGGTACGAGCAGTACTTC. Its translation: CASSQYRGGRYEQYF. This chain joins TRBV4-3 and TRBJ2-7; 8 bases line up with TRBD2. The CDR3 spans 15 residues. Germline-derived CDR1 and CDR2 are LGHNA and YSLEER. V was pared by 2 bases and J by 4 bases, with 7 bases of the junction left unmatched.

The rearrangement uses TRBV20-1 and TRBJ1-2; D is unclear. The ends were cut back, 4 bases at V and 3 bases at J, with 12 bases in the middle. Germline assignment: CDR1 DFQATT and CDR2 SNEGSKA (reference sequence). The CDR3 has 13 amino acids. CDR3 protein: CSANAIKDYGYTF. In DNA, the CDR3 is TGCAGTGCTAACGCTATTAAGGACTATGGCTACACCTTC.

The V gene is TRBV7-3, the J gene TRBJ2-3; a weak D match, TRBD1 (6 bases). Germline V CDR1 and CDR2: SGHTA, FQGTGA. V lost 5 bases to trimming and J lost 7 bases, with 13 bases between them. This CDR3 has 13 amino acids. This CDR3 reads CASSPPGVNTQYF. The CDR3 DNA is TGTGCCAGCAGCCCCCCAGGGGTAAATACGCAGTATTTT. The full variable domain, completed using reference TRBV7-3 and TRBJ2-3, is GAGVSQTPSNKVTEKGKYVELRCDPISGHTALYWYRQSLGQGPEFLIYFQGTGAADDSGLPNDRFFAVRPEGSVSTLKIQRTERGDSAVYLCASSPPGVNTQYFGPGTRLTVL.

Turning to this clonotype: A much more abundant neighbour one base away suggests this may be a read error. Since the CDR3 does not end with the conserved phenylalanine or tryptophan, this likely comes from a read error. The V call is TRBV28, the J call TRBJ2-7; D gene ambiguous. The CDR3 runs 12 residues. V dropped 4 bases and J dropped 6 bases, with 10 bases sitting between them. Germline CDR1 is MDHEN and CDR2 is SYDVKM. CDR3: CASSSHRSEQYL. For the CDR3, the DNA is TGTGCCAGCAGTTCTCACCGCAGCGAGCAGTACCTC.

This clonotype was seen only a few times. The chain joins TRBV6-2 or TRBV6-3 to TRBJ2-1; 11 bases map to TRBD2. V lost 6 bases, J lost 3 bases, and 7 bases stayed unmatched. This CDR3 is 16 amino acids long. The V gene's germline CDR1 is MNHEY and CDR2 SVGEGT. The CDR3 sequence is CASRRIAGGFYNEQFF. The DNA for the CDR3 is TGTGCCAGCAGACGAATAGCGGGAGGGTTCTACAATGAGCAGTTCTTC.

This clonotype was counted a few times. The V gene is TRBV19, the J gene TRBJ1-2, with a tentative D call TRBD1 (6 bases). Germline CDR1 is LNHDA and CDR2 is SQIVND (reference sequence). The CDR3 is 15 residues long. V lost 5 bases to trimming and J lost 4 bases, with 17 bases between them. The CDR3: CASSPPPDRSYGYTF. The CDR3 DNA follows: TGTGCCAGTAGTCCCCCGCCCGACAGGAGCTATGGCTACACCTTC.

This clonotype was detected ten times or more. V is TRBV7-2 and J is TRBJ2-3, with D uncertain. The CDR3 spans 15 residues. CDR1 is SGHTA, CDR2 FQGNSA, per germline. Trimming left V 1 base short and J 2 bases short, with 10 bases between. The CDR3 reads CASSLDGPTTDTQYF. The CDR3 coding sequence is TGTGCCAGCAGCTTAGATGGTCCGACCACAGATACGCAGTATTTT.